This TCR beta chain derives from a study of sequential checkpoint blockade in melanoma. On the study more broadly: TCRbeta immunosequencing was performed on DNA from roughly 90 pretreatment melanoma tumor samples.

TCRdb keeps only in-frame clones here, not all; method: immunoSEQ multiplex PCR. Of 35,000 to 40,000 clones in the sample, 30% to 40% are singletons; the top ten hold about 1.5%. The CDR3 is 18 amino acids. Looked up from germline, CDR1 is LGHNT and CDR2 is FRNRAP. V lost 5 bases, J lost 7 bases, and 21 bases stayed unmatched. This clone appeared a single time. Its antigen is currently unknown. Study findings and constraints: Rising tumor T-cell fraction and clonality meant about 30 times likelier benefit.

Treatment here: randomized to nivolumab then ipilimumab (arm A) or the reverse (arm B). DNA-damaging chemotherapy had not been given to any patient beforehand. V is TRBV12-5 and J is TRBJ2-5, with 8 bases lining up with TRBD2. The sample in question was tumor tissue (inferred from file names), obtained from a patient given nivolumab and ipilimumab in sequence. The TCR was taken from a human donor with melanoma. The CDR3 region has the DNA TGTGCTAGTGGTCCCCCGGGGGGCGGGGGGCAAATTCTAGGGACCCAGTACTTC. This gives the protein CASGPPGGGGQILGTQYF.